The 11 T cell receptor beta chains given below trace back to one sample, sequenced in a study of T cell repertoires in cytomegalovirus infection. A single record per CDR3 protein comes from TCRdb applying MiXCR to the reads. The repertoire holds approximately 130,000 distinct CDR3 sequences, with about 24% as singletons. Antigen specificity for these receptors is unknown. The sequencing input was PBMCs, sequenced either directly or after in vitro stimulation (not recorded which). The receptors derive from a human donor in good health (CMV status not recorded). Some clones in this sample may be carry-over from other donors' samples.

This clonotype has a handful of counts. This CDR3 reads CSAVRAGSRNTIYF. CDR3 sequence (DNA): TGCAGTGCTGTACGGGCGGGGAGTCGCAACACCATATATTTT. V is TRBV20-1 and J is TRBJ1-3; no reliable D call. The CDR3 is made up of 14 amino acids. V lost 5 bases, J lost 7 bases, and 18 bases lay in between. Germline V gives CDR1 DFQATT, CDR2 SNEGSKA (reference sequence).

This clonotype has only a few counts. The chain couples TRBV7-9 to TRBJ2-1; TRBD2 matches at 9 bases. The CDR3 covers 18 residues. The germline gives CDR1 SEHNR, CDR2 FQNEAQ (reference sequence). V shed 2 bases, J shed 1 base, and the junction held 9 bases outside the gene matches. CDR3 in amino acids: CASSLIVLAGISYNEQFF. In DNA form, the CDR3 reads TGTGCCAGCAGCTTAATTGTGCTAGCGGGAATATCCTACAATGAGCAGTTCTTC.

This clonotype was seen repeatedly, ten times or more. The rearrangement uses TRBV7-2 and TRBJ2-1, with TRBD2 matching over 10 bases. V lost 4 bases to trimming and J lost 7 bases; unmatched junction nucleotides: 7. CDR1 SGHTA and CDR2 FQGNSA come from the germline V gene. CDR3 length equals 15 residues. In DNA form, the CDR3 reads TGTGCCAGCAGCTCGACTAGCGGGCGAGGGAATGAGCAGTTCTTC. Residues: CASSSTSGRGNEQFF. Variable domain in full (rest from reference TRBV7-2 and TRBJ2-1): GAGVSQSPSNKVTEKGKDVELRCDPISGHTALYWYRQSLGQGLEFLIYFQGNSAPDKSGLPSDRFSAERTGGSVSTLTIQRTQQEDSAVYLCASSSTSGRGNEQFFGPGTRLTVL.

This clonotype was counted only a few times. The CDR3 sequence: CASSLAGGTGEQFF. The CDR3 region has the DNA TGTGCCAGCAGCTTAGCAGGCGGGACCGGTGAGCAGTTCTTC. The rearrangement links TRBV11-1 to TRBJ2-1; tentatively, D is TRBD2 (6 bases). The CDR3 has 14 amino acids. Per the germline V gene, CDR1 is SGHAT and CDR2 is FQDESV (reference sequence). V was clipped by 0 bases and J by 9 bases, with 12 bases between them.

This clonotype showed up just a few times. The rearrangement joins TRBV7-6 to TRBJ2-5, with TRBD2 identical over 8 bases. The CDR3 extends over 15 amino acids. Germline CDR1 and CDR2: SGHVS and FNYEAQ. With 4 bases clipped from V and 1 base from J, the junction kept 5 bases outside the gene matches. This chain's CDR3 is CASSWIAGTQETQYF. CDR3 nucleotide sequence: TGTGCCAGCAGCTGGATAGCGGGGACCCAAGAGACCCAGTACTTC.

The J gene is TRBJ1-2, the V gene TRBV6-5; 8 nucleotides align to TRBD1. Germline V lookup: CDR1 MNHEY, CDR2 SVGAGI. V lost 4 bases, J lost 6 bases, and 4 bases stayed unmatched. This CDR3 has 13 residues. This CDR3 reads CASSSGQEHGYTF. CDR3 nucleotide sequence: TGTGCCAGCAGTTCGGGACAGGAGCATGGCTACACCTTC.

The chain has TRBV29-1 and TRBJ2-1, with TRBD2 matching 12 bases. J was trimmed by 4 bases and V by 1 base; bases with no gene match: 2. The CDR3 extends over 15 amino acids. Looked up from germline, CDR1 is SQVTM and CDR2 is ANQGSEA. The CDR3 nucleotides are TGCAGCGTTGAAGGGACTAGCGGGGAGTACAATGAGCAGTTCTTC. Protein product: CSVEGTSGEYNEQFF.

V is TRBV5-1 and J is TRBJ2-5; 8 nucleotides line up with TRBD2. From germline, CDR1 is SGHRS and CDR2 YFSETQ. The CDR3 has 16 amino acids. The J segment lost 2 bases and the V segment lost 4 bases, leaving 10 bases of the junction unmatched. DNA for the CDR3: TGCGCCAGCAGCCCTTTGGCGGGAGGTAGTCAAGAGACCCAGTACTTC. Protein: CASSPLAGGSQETQYF.

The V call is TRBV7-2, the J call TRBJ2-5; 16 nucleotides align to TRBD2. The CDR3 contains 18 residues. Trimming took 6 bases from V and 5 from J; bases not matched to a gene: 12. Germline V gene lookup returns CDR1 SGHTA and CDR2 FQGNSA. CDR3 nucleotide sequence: TGTGCCAGCAGGCTCCGCCCGGGACTAGCGGGGGGGGGGGAGACCCAGTACTTC. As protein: CASRLRPGLAGGGETQYF.

The CDR3 protein is CASSQDWTGTDTQYF. In nucleotides, the CDR3 is TGTGCCAGCAGCCAAGATTGGACGGGGACCGATACGCAGTATTTT. The chain uses TRBV14 and TRBJ2-3; D tentatively reads TRBD1 or TRBD2 (5 bases each). V was trimmed by 0 bases and J by 6 bases, leaving 13 bases between them. The germline V gene has CDR1 SGHDN and CDR2 FVKESK. The CDR3 contains 15 residues.

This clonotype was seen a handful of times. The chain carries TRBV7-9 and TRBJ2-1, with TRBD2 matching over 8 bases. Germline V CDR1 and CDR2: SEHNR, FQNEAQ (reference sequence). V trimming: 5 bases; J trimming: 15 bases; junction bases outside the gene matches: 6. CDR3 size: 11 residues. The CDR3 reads CASSPGLVLFF. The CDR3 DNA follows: TGTGCCAGCAGCCCGGGACTAGTTCTGTTCTTC.